A single sample gave rise to the 12 T cell receptor beta chains below, sequenced in a study of Graves' ophthalmopathy and Graves' hyperthyroidism (dated by TCRdb to about 2018). For sequencing, an Illumina HiSeq 2000 was employed. For repertoire sequencing, the TCR beta CDR3 regions were amplified from RNA transcripts. HTBI primers and the Qiagen OneStep RT-PCR kit were used in a first-round RT-PCR, which was followed by a second-round multiplex PCR, size selection and purification. Using fastp trimming at Q25 and MiXCR clonotype assembly, TCRdb reanalyzed the public sequencing data and kept in-frame beta chains. All rows with the same CDR3 protein become a single entry with the most common DNA and genes. The table for this sample lists 500,000 to 800,000 distinct CDR3 sequences; 35% to 45% of them were counted only once. Jointly, the top ten make up 3% to 4% of the sample. Sequencing was carried out using peripheral blood. Receptor source: an adult man with Graves' ophthalmopathy.

The chain employs TRBV10-3 and TRBJ1-1; 7 positions agree with TRBD1. The CDR3 is 12 residues long. The junction had 6 bases not matched to a gene; V was cut back by 3 bases and J by 11 bases. Germline loops: CDR1 ENHRY, CDR2 SYGVKD. CDR3 sequence reads: CAISELRGAAFF. CDR3 DNA: TGTGCCATCAGTGAACTCAGGGGGGCCGCTTTCTTT.

Only a few counts were recorded for this clonotype. This chain joins TRBV7-8 and TRBJ1-1; 7 positions match TRBD1. Germline trimming cut 8 bases from V and 1 base from J; bases unmatched to any gene: 10. CDR3 length: 15 amino acids. CDR1 is SGHVS and CDR2 is FQNEAQ in the germline V gene. CDR3 sequence reads: CASSPLRQGNTEAFF. For the CDR3, the DNA is TGTGCCAGCTCACCACTTCGACAGGGGAACACTGAAGCTTTCTTT.

This clonotype was observed once. The chain carries TRBV25-1 and TRBJ1-6, with D tentatively TRBD1 (5 bases). Germline V gene lookup returns CDR1 MGHDK and CDR2 SYGVNS. This CDR3 is 15 amino acids long. Trimming took 6 bases from V and 8 from J, leaving 17 bases between them. CDR3 DNA sequence: TGTGCCAGCAGCCCTGGGGACCATACCGATTCACCCCTCCACTTT. This encodes CASSPGDHTDSPLHF.

This clonotype was observed a few times. This chain joins TRBV18 and TRBJ2-5, with D uncertain. V dropped 0 bases and J dropped 1 base, with 12 bases sitting between them. This CDR3 spans 16 amino acids. The V gene's germline CDR1 is KGHSH and CDR2 LQKENI. The CDR3 DNA sequence: TGTGCCAGCTCACCACCTTCAGGATATGGCCAAGAGACCCAGTACTTC. Residues: CASSPPSGYGQETQYF. Full variable domain (outside the CDR3, taken from reference TRBV18 and TRBJ2-5): NAGVMQNPRHLVRRRGQEARLRCSPMKGHSHVYWYRQLPEEGLKFMVYLQKENIIDESGMPKERFSAEFPKEGPSILRIQQVVRGDSAAYFCASSPPSGYGQETQYFGPGTRLLVL.

This clonotype was observed many times. The rearrangement joins TRBV19 to TRBJ1-1; D gene ambiguous. The CDR3 is made up of 13 amino acids. Per germline, CDR1 LNHDA and CDR2 SQIVND (reference sequence). Trimming removed 7 bases at V and 7 bases at J, with 16 bases between. DNA for the CDR3: TGTGCCAGTATTCAGCCCAGGACCCGTGAAGCTTTCTTT. Translation gives CASIQPRTREAFF.

Remarks on this clonotype: A much larger clone lies a single base off, so this may be a read error. CDR3 nucleotides: TGTGCCGGCAGTTTAGGGGTGGATAGCAATCAGCCCCAGCATTTT. As protein: CAGSLGVDSNQPQHF. V is TRBV12-3 or TRBV12-4 and J is TRBJ1-5; possibly TRBD1 for D (5 bases). The CDR3 has 15 residues.

This clonotype was recorded at least ten times. The chain joins TRBV6-4 to TRBJ2-6; 9 nucleotides align to TRBD1. This CDR3 region has 16 residues. J was trimmed by 0 bases and V by 4 bases; bases with no gene match: 1. CDR1 is MRHNA, CDR2 SNTAGT, per germline. CDR3 sequence (DNA): TGTGCCAGCAGTGGGGGACAGGGCTCTGGGGCCAACGTCCTGACTTTC. Translated, it gives CASSGGQGSGANVLTF.

This clonotype occurred many times. V and J are TRBV5-1 and TRBJ2-7; D is unresolved. V was clipped by 0 bases and J by 0 bases, with 7 bases between them. The CDR3 length is 14 residues. Germline CDR1 is SGHRS and CDR2 is YFSETQ. CDR3 DNA: TGCGCCAGCAGCTTGGATAGGTCCTCCTACGAGCAGTACTTC. Its protein is CASSLDRSSYEQYF.

This clonotype was seen at least ten times. This chain joins TRBV24-1 and TRBJ1-1, with D possibly being TRBD1 (5 bases). Germline V gene sequence: CDR1 KGHDR, CDR2 SFDVKD. V was trimmed by 3 bases and J by 6 bases, leaving 13 bases between them. The CDR3 loop spans 14 amino acids. The CDR3 loop is CATSDTWDGPEAFF. The CDR3 bases are TGTGCCACCAGTGATACCTGGGACGGACCTGAAGCTTTCTTT.

The table lists this clonotype with many counts. CDR3 residues: CASSDQTGGNTIYF. DNA for the CDR3: TGTGCCAGCAGTGATCAAACGGGAGGAAACACCATATATTTT. V and J are TRBV2 and TRBJ1-3; D not resolved. Looked up from germline, CDR1 is SNHLY and CDR2 is FYNNEI. The CDR3 is 14 residues long. Trimming took 3 bases from V and 4 from J, leaving 10 bases between them.

The rearrangement links TRBV2 to TRBJ2-5; TRBD2 agrees at 9 bases. The closer fit of TRBJ2-7 to the DNA end suggests the J call may be wrong. Germline V lookup: CDR1 SNHLY, CDR2 FYNNEI. The CDR3 runs 15 residues. The CDR3 DNA sequence: TGTGCCAGCAGTGAAGGGGGTAGCGGGAGTAACGAGCAGTACTTC. It yields the protein CASSEGGSGSNEQYF.

This clonotype was counted many times. The chain carries TRBV4-1 and TRBJ1-5; 9 bases line up with TRBD1. J lost 7 bases, V lost 0 bases, and 7 bases had no gene match. The CDR3 extends over 16 amino acids. Germline loops: CDR1 MGHRA, CDR2 YSYEKL. CDR3 residues: CASSQERGQGGQPQHF. CDR3 sequence (DNA): TGCGCCAGCAGCCAAGAAAGGGGACAGGGAGGCCAGCCCCAGCATTTT.